A single sample is the source of the 18 T cell receptor beta chains below, sequenced in a study of OX40 agonist ivuxolimab in advanced cancers. Clones were read by immunoSEQ multiplex PCR, and TCRdb kept only the in-frame ones, dropping some. Here the sample spans 95,000 or so clones, roughly 94% being singletons. The sequenced sample was CD4+ or CD8+ T cells sorted from blood, obtained in a trial of the OX40 agonist ivuxolimab. These TCRs come from an adult with an advanced solid tumor such as melanoma, head and neck, liver or kidney cancer.

J is TRBJ1-4 and V is TRBV19; 9 bases are a match to TRBD1. Germline V lookup: CDR1 LNHDA, CDR2 SQIVND (reference sequence). V lost 0 bases and J lost 5; bases outside the gene matches: 4. The CDR3 totals 16 residues. CDR3: CASSIDPGTGNEKLFF. The CDR3 nucleotides read TGTGCCAGTAGTATAGATCCCGGGACAGGGAATGAAAAACTGTTTTTT.

The chain uses TRBV7-2 and TRBJ2-3; D not resolved. The CDR3 is made up of 16 amino acids. CDR1 SGHTA and CDR2 FQGNSA come from the germline V gene. The ends were cut back, 5 bases at V and 2 bases at J, with 17 bases in the middle. DNA of the CDR3: TGTGCCAGCAGCCCTTACTCTTTTAAAGTCACAGATACGCAGTATTTT. Translating gives CASSPYSFKVTDTQYF.

The V gene is TRBV4-1, the J gene TRBJ2-4; 9 positions match TRBD2. Germline CDR1 reads MGHRA; CDR2 reads YSYEKL. V trimming: 1 base; J trimming: 4 bases; junction bases outside the gene matches: 2. CDR3 length: 15 residues. The CDR3 here is CASSQVSGGKNIQYF. CDR3 bases: TGCGCCAGCAGCCAAGTGAGCGGGGGGAAAAACATTCAGTACTTC.

This chain uses TRBV6-1 with TRBJ1-6, with 9 nucleotides matching TRBD1. The junction had 4 bases not matched to a gene; V was cut back by 5 bases and J by 5 bases. The CDR3 is 15 amino acids. Germline V CDR1 and CDR2: MNHNS, SASEGT. CDR3 loop: CASSITGGDNSPLHF. CDR3 coding DNA: TGTGCCAGCAGTATAACAGGGGGCGATAATTCACCCCTCCACTTT.

A word on this clone: The junction shows a germline mismatch at one end, possibly a read error. J is TRBJ2-7 and V is TRBV18; D gene uncertain. The germline CDR1 and CDR2 sequences are KGHSH and LQKENI. The CDR3 runs to 12 residues. CDR3 sequence: CASSPTTYEQHF. CDR3 coding DNA: TGTGCCAGCTCACCAACCACCTACGAGCAGCACTTC.

V and J are TRBV18 and TRBJ2-3; D remains ambiguous. The CDR3 contains 11 residues. CDR1 and CDR2 from the germline V gene are KGHSH and LQKENI. V was cut by 3 bases and J by 6 bases, with 4 bases left in between. The CDR3 is CASSPVDTQYF. The CDR3 DNA follows: TGTGCCAGCTCACCTGTTGATACGCAGTATTTT.

J is TRBJ2-1 and V is TRBV7-9; 8 positions agree with TRBD2. There are 15 residues in the CDR3. CDR1 and CDR2 (germline): SEHNR, FQNEAQ (reference sequence). The ends lost 3 bases at V and 8 bases at J; junction bases unmatched: 9. The CDR3 is CASSLRGAAVDEQFF. The DNA of the CDR3 is TGTGCCAGCAGCTTGCGGGGGGCTGCGGTTGATGAGCAGTTCTTC.

The V call is TRBV25-1, the J call TRBJ2-3, with TRBD2 matching over 7 bases. V trimming: 5 bases; J trimming: 1 base; junction bases outside the gene matches: 0. CDR1 and CDR2 (germline): MGHDK, SYGVNS. CDR3 length equals 13 residues. The CDR3 is CASSRGGTDTQYF. CDR3 DNA: TGTGCCAGCAGTCGGGGGGGCACAGATACGCAGTATTTT.

This sequence joins TRBV7-9 and TRBJ1-5; D is unclear. V lost 5 bases and J lost 5, with 7 bases in between. CDR3 length: 12 amino acids. CDR1 and CDR2 from the germline V gene are SEHNR and FQNEAQ (reference sequence). CDR3 region: CASSQDDQPQHF. The CDR3 DNA follows: TGTGCCAGCAGCCAGGATGATCAGCCCCAGCATTTT.

The chain has TRBV30 and TRBJ1-6; D perhaps matches TRBD1 (6 bases). V was pared by 2 bases and J by 3 bases, with 11 bases between. Germline V gives CDR1 GTSNPN, CDR2 SVGIG (reference sequence). The CDR3 is 15 amino acids. The DNA for the CDR3 is TGTGCCTGGAGTCCGGACAGCTTCTATAATTCACCCCTCCACTTT. Encoded protein: CAWSPDSFYNSPLHF.

The V call is TRBV19, the J call TRBJ2-3, with TRBD2 matching 14 bases. V lost 3 bases to trimming and J lost 4 bases; unmatched junction nucleotides: 6. The CDR3 length is 17 residues. Germline CDR1 reads LNHDA; CDR2 reads SQIVND (reference sequence). CDR3 nucleotide sequence: TGTGCCAGTAGTATGTTGGGACTAGCGGGAGTCGCAGATACGCAGTATTTT. Encoded protein: CASSMLGLAGVADTQYF.

The rearrangement joins TRBV5-6 to TRBJ1-4; no clear D. The CDR3 contains 17 residues. V was shortened by 3 bases and J by 0 bases, with 15 bases between the two germline ends. Germline-derived CDR1 and CDR2 are SGHDT and YYEEEE. CDR3 sequence: CASSSRRGGTTNEKLFF. In nucleotides, the CDR3 is TGTGCCAGCAGCTCCAGACGAGGAGGGACAACTAATGAAAAACTGTTTTTT.

This chain uses TRBV4-2 with TRBJ1-1, with D maybe TRBD1 (5 bases). Germline V gives CDR1 LGHNA, CDR2 YNFKEQ. Trimming removed 0 bases at V and 6 bases at J, with 11 bases between. This CDR3 is built from 14 residues. The CDR3 loop reads CASSQEGGGPEAFF. The CDR3 region has the DNA TGTGCCAGCAGCCAAGAGGGGGGGGGTCCTGAAGCTTTCTTT.

The V gene is TRBV5-4, the J gene TRBJ1-1; maybe TRBD1 (5 bases). The V gene lost 0 bases and the J gene lost 6 bases, with 9 bases spanning the gap. In germline, CDR1 is SGHNT, CDR2 YYREEE (reference sequence). The length of the CDR3 is 13 residues. As DNA, the CDR3 is TGTGCCAGCAGCTTGGGGGGGTGGGCTGAAGCTTTCTTT. Protein product: CASSLGGWAEAFF.

This sequence joins TRBV7-8 and TRBJ1-3; D perhaps matches TRBD1 (6 bases). Looked up from germline, CDR1 is SGHVS and CDR2 is FQNEAQ. CDR3 length equals 16 residues. Trimming left V 1 base short and J 0 bases short, with 10 bases between. CDR3 loop: CASSLVGGYSGNTIYF. The CDR3 coding sequence is TGTGCCAGCAGCTTAGTAGGGGGATACTCTGGAAACACCATATATTTT.

On this clone itself: An end of the junction does not agree with germline; a read error may underlie this. This chain joins TRBV6-1 and TRBJ2-1; TRBD2 might be the D (6 bases). CDR3 length: 15 amino acids. Germline assignment: CDR1 MNHNS and CDR2 SASEGT. CDR3 in amino acids: CASSVFGTSYSEQFF. The CDR3 region has the DNA TGTGCCAGCAGTGTTTTTGGGACTTCGTACAGTGAGCAGTTCTTC.

This chain connects TRBV7-2 to TRBJ1-5; D is uncertain. Germline CDR1 reads SGHTA; CDR2 reads FQGNSA. Between the trimmed V and J ends, which lost 2 bases and 0 bases, there was a span of 14 bases. This CDR3 spans 17 amino acids. The CDR3 loop is CASSLNEASGSNQPQHF. The CDR3 bases are TGTGCCAGCAGCTTAAATGAGGCCTCTGGTAGCAATCAGCCCCAGCATTTT.

This clone appeared a few times. This chain connects TRBV19 to TRBJ1-5, with 7 nucleotides matching TRBD1. Germline CDR1 and CDR2: LNHDA and SQIVND (reference sequence). CDR3 size: 17 residues. With V trimmed by 8 bases and J by 7 bases, 20 bases remained unmatched. CDR3 region: CASEGRDKGAAGQPQHF. In DNA, the CDR3 is TGTGCCAGTGAAGGGCGGGACAAGGGGGCGGCGGGACAGCCCCAGCATTTT.